Given below is one TCR beta chain in context. Its antigen target is currently unknown. Within one base of it there is no much larger clone, and no base qualities were kept. The entry originates in a study of cytomegalovirus exposure and HLA in healthy donors (dated by TCRdb to 2017 to 2019). Turning to the overall study: According to a later analysis, the 120 validation repertoires were produced on the same platform as the roughly 600 repertoires of the first cohort. In addition to the first cohort of 650 to 750 subjects, a separate validation cohort of 120 different subjects was used. The study was designed to test whether signatures of past pathogen exposure could be identified by cataloging public T cell receptors. High-throughput TCR immunosequencing, statistical association of individual TCRs with disease status, and machine learning were combined to predict cytomegalovirus infection status. Study-wide findings and limitations: While some public TCRs were present in many individuals, most TCR sequences turned up only very rarely across donors. In a later analysis, TCRs clustered in the first cohort were found to also tend to co-occur in the 130 or so validation repertoires, with 85% to 95% of cluster scores above 0. In both the original and validation cohorts, the classifier was reported to diagnose cytomegalovirus status with high specificity and sensitivity. In vitro tests confirmed that a few of the cytomegalovirus-associated TCR beta chains recognize cytomegalovirus antigens. The study listed around 160 TCR beta chains as associated with cytomegalovirus. The authors suggested that the approach could potentially be generalized to other disease states and immunological phenotypes. All 130 or so repertoires were used to score co-occurrence in the validation cohort in a later analysis, because that analysis had no HLA typing for the cohort.

CDR1 and CDR2 (MDHEN, SYDVKM) derive from the germline V gene. From its cysteine to its phenylalanine, the CDR3 spans 11 amino acids. Only CDR3 DNA is held: 33 bases, read in frame from base 1. After removal of 8 bases from V and 8 bases from J, the junction retains 5 bases not matched to a gene. Library method: the immunoSEQ multiplex PCR assay. The paper's processing steps were these. A statistical classification framework was developed to diagnose cytomegalovirus status using the catalog of TCR beta chain sequences. Entries here come from immuneACCESS through TCRdb and include only in-frame sequences with V and J called. Some clones fail to appear in such tables; in the studies checked, an unresolved V gene covers under half of the shortfall, and the cause of the remainder is unknown. The DNA gave D and trimming, while V, J and clone size come from that table. For this sample the table gives approximately 100,000 clones, of which 85% to 95% were detected only once. The ten largest make up around 1.1% of the sample.

The donors belonged to the validation cohort of about 130 subjects, which was separate from the approximately 700-subject first cohort. Here the chain combines TRBV28 and TRBJ1-2, with 7 bases aligning to TRBD1. The sequence was collected from a woman aged 25 to 39 in good health and CMV-seropositive. Sequenced sample: PBMCs. The DNA sequence is given as TGTGCCAGCGAGGGACAGAGAGGCTACACCTTC. It specifies CASEGQRGYTF.